One sample yielded the 25 T cell receptor beta chains listed below, sequenced in a study of blood T cell repertoires in COVID-19. The protocol was immunoSEQ multiplex PCR, while the TCRdb copy is restricted to in-frame clones and leaves out a portion. The sample yields around 250,000 clones, about 89% seen once. The source material was PBMCs or T cells enriched from blood (not recorded which). These receptors came from a human donor in a cohort exposed to, infected with or recovered from COVID-19 (not recorded which). The donor label of this sample is uncertain.

This sequence joins TRBV30 and TRBJ2-3, with D perhaps TRBD2 (5 bases). CDR1 and CDR2 (germline): GTSNPN, SVGIG (reference sequence). The CDR3 spans 14 residues. The V gene lost 4 bases and the J gene lost 5 bases, with 16 bases spanning the gap. CDR3 sequence: CAWKRSGSGDTQYF. The CDR3 DNA sequence: TGTGCCTGGAAGCGGAGCGGTTCGGGAGATACGCAGTATTTT.

V usage is TRBV19 and J usage is TRBJ1-3; D is unresolved. The CDR3 extends over 13 amino acids. V shed 4 bases and J shed 4 bases, with 8 bases lying between them. The germline CDR1 and CDR2 sequences are LNHDA and SQIVND (reference sequence). Written as DNA, the CDR3 is TGTGCCAGTAGTAATACTAAGGGAAACACCATATATTTT. It translates to CASSNTKGNTIYF.

This chain uses TRBV11-2 with TRBJ1-2; weak D call: TRBD1 (5 bases). Trimming took 5 bases from V and 2 from J, leaving 12 bases between them. The CDR3 is 14 amino acids. Germline V gives CDR1 SGHAT, CDR2 FQNNGV. The CDR3 coding sequence is TGTGCCAGCAGCCCCGGTGGGGGGAACTATGGCTACACCTTC. It yields the protein CASSPGGGNYGYTF.

The rearrangement uses TRBV29-1 and TRBJ1-2; maybe TRBD1 (6 bases). Germline CDR1 SQVTM, CDR2 ANQGSEA. V shed 4 bases and J shed 2 bases, with 8 bases lying between them. The CDR3 has 12 residues. The CDR3, as DNA: TGCAGCGTTGGACAGGTCAACTATGGCTACACCTTC. Its protein is CSVGQVNYGYTF.

This rearrangement joins TRBV7-2 to TRBJ2-7, with TRBD2 identical over 8 bases. The CDR3 totals 14 residues. Germline V lookup: CDR1 SGHTA, CDR2 FQGNSA. J was trimmed by 5 bases and V by 5 bases; bases with no gene match: 8. CDR3 sequence (DNA): TGTGCCAGCAGCCGGGATCCGGGGGGGGACGAGCAGTACTTC. It is translated as CASSRDPGGDEQYF.

The chain recombines TRBV13 with TRBJ2-7; TRBD1 aligns across 7 bases. J gave up 6 bases and V 5 bases, and 4 bases lay outside the gene matches. CDR3 length: 12 amino acids. Germline V lookup: CDR1 PRHDT, CDR2 FYEKMQ (reference sequence). CDR3 coding DNA: TGTGCCAGCAGCCTACAGGGGACCGAGCAGTACTTC. Protein sequence: CASSLQGTEQYF.

The rearrangement joins TRBV6-2 or TRBV6-3 to TRBJ2-2; 10 positions agree with TRBD2. The CDR3 is 18 residues long. Unmatched junction bases numbered 7, after V lost 0 bases and J lost 3 bases. Germline V gene sequence: CDR1 MNHEY, CDR2 SVGEGT. The CDR3 reads CASSYSRLAGAYTGELFF. DNA of the CDR3: TGTGCCAGCAGTTACTCTAGGCTAGCGGGGGCTTACACCGGGGAGCTGTTTTTT.

This sequence joins TRBV28 and TRBJ1-3; no firm D call. Germline CDR1 reads MDHEN; CDR2 reads SYDVKM. Deletions cut 2 bases from V and 2 bases from J, with 4 bases between. The CDR3 runs 13 residues. The CDR3 bases are TGTGCCAGCAGTTTAGCGGCTGGAAACACCATATATTTT. This gives the protein CASSLAAGNTIYF. Full variable domain (rest looked up from reference TRBV28 and TRBJ1-3): DVKVTQSSRYLVKRTGEKVFLECVQDMDHENMFWYRQDPGLGLRLIYFSYDVKMKEKGDIPEGYSVSREKKERFSLILESASTNQTSMYLCASSLAAGNTIYFGEGSWLTVV.

Concerning this clone itself: In the same sample, other DNA sequences code for this CDR3. The gene calls are TRBV24-1 and TRBJ1-2; possible D gene TRBD1, 5 bases. The CDR3 is made up of 14 amino acids. The V gene lost 3 bases and the J gene lost 2 bases, with 9 bases spanning the gap. The germline CDR1 and CDR2 sequences are KGHDR and SFDVKD. The CDR3 spells CATSDPDRNYGYTF. The CDR3 DNA reads as TGTGCCACCAGTGATCCCGACAGAAACTATGGCTACACCTTC.

The genes are TRBV9 and TRBJ1-1; the D is unclear. The CDR3 has 13 residues. Trimming pared 2 bases from V and 4 bases from J, leaving 9 bases between. In germline, CDR1 is SGDLS, CDR2 YYNGEE. Here the CDR3 DNA reads TGTGCCAGCAGCGTCACTCCGAGCACTGAAGCTTTCTTT. This gives the protein CASSVTPSTEAFF.

The CDR3, as DNA: TGTGCCAGCAGCCCAAGGGGGTTGGGACAGGAGAACACTGAAGCTTTCTTT. As protein: CASSPRGLGQENTEAFF. The chain joins TRBV21-1 to TRBJ1-1; the D segment call TRBD1 is taken from the table without a DNA check. TRBV21-1 is a documented pseudogene. This CDR3 is built from 17 residues.

The chain recombines TRBV18 with TRBJ1-1; D unresolved. Germline V gene data show CDR1 as KGHSH and CDR2 as LQKENI. The CDR3 is 14 amino acids. V was cut by 5 bases and J by 2 bases, with 12 bases left in between. CDR3 in DNA: TGTGCCAGCTCATTCCGGGATACTAACACTGAAGCTTTCTTT. It specifies CASSFRDTNTEAFF.

This clone showed up just a few times. The V gene is TRBV7-2, the J gene TRBJ2-7, with D possibly TRBD2 on 6 matching bases. The V end lost 7 bases, the J end lost 4 bases, and 17 bases lay between the germline ends. The germline V gene encodes CDR1 SGHTA and CDR2 FQGNSA. The CDR3 is made up of 14 amino acids. The CDR3 sequence: CASTPAQRVYEQYF. The CDR3 coding sequence is TGTGCCAGCACCCCTGCCCAGCGGGTATACGAGCAGTACTTC.

The rearrangement links TRBV5-4 to TRBJ1-1; perhaps TRBD1 as D (6 bases). V was trimmed by 2 bases and J by 6 bases, leaving 26 bases between them. Germline loops: CDR1 SGHNT, CDR2 YYREEE (reference sequence). The CDR3 is made up of 18 amino acids. DNA for the CDR3: TGTGCCAGCAGCTTTGGGCTACGGGGGGGCGCGTTTTCTGCTGAAGCTTTCTTT. Encoded protein: CASSFGLRGGAFSAEAFF.

This chain's CDR3 is CASSTGGYGYTF. The CDR3, as DNA: TGTGCCAGCAGTACAGGGGGCTATGGCTACACCTTC. The rearrangement joins TRBV6-5 to TRBJ1-2; the match to TRBD1 covers 8 bases. V was clipped by 5 bases and J by 4 bases; unmatched bases: 0. The CDR3 is 12 residues long. Germline CDR1 reads MNHEY; CDR2 reads SVGAGI.

V and J are TRBV19 and TRBJ1-5, with D unresolved. Germline V gene lookup returns CDR1 LNHDA and CDR2 SQIVND (reference sequence). The V end lost 3 bases, the J end lost 7 bases, and 13 bases lay between the germline ends. CDR3 size: 14 residues. CDR3 region: CASSIQTSGQPQHF. Written as DNA, the CDR3 is TGTGCCAGTAGTATCCAAACCTCGGGGCAGCCCCAGCATTTT.

The rearrangement links TRBV7-8 to TRBJ1-1; 8 nucleotides match TRBD1. The V gene end was trimmed by 5 bases and the J gene end by 5 bases; junction bases not matched to a gene: 7. Germline CDR1 reads SGHVS; CDR2 reads FQNEAQ. This CDR3 comprises 14 residues. The CDR3: CASSPGQGWTEAFF. The DNA of the CDR3 is TGTGCCAGCAGCCCCGGACAGGGTTGGACTGAAGCTTTCTTT.

The chain recombines TRBV24-1 with TRBJ1-5, with D possibly matching TRBD1 (5 bases). Trimming removed 4 bases from V and 6 bases from J, with 9 bases in between. CDR1 is KGHDR, CDR2 SFDVKD, per germline. The CDR3 length is 13 residues. The CDR3 bases are TGTGCCACCAGTGACCTGCAGGGTCAGCCCCAGCATTTT. Its protein product is CATSDLQGQPQHF.

With regard to this clone: Other DNA sequences in this specimen translate into the identical CDR3. The chain joins TRBV5-1 to TRBJ2-7; D unclear. Per germline, CDR1 SGHRS and CDR2 YFSETQ. This CDR3 comprises 14 residues. Trimming removed 0 bases from V and 0 bases from J, with 7 bases in between. The chain's CDR3 is CASSLAGSSYEQYF. The CDR3 DNA follows: TGCGCCAGCAGCTTGGCAGGCAGCTCCTACGAGCAGTACTTC. The full variable domain, completed using reference TRBV5-1 and TRBJ2-7, is KAGVTQTPRYLIKTRGQQVTLSCSPISGHRSVSWYQQTPGQGLQFLFEYFSETQRNKGNFPGRFSGRQFSNSRSEMNVSTLELGDSALYLCASSLAGSSYEQYFGPGTRLTVT.

The J gene is TRBJ1-3, the V gene TRBV5-1; 7 bases line up with TRBD1. V shed 4 bases, J shed 0 bases, and the junction held 13 bases outside the gene matches. The CDR3 contains 18 residues. Germline loops: CDR1 SGHRS, CDR2 YFSETQ. The CDR3 DNA sequence: TGCGCCAGCAGCCCCGGGGACAGTCCTCGAGGCTCTGGAAACACCATATATTTT. It yields the protein CASSPGDSPRGSGNTIYF.

The chain links TRBV6-5 to TRBJ1-3, with a possible D match to TRBD1 (5 bases). The CDR3 contains 15 residues. Germline V lookup: CDR1 MNHEY, CDR2 SVGAGI. Trimming shortened V by 6 bases and J by 0 bases, and 12 bases separated the two germline ends. The CDR3 reads CASRATAISGNTIYF. The CDR3 DNA is TGTGCCAGCAGGGCGACAGCCATCTCTGGAAACACCATATATTTT.

The chain has TRBV5-4 and TRBJ2-3; perhaps TRBD1 as D (5 bases). Germline V lookup: CDR1 SGHNT, CDR2 YYREEE (reference sequence). Trimming took 0 bases from V and 2 from J, leaving 10 bases between them. This CDR3 region has 15 residues. The CDR3 DNA reads TGTGCCAGCAGCTTGGAACAGGTGAACACAGATACGCAGTATTTT. It yields the protein CASSLEQVNTDTQYF.

The chain combines TRBV14 with TRBJ2-7; unclear D gene. V dropped 4 bases and J dropped 1 base, with 8 bases sitting between them. This CDR3 region has 13 residues. Germline-derived CDR1 and CDR2 are SGHDN and FVKESK. DNA for the CDR3: TGTGCCAGCAGCCTTACACAGTCCTACGAGCAGTACTTC. Protein: CASSLTQSYEQYF. Full variable domain (missing parts from reference TRBV14 and TRBJ2-7): EAGVTQFPSHSVIEKGQTVTLRCDPISGHDNLYWYRRVMGKEIKFLLHFVKESKQDESGMPNNRFLAERTGGTYSTLKVQPAELEDSGVYFCASSLTQSYEQYFGPGTRLTVT.

V gene TRBV10-2 combines with J gene TRBJ2-7, with a weak D call TRBD1 (8 bases). The CDR3 contains 14 residues. Germline CDR1 is WSHSY and CDR2 is SAAADI. V was pared by 5 bases and J by 3 bases, with 14 bases between. The CDR3 loop reads CASSTGGTGYEQYF. CDR3 bases: TGCGCCAGCAGTACCGGGGGGACAGGCTACGAGCAGTACTTC.

The V and J genes are TRBV25-1 and TRBJ1-2, with D perhaps matching TRBD1 (5 bases). The CDR3 has 13 residues. V gave up 6 bases and J gave up 8 bases, with 16 bases separating them. Germline lookup yields CDR1 MGHDK and CDR2 SYGVNS. The CDR3 protein is CASSLGDRGGYTF. Here the CDR3 DNA reads TGTGCCAGCAGCCTCGGTGACCGGGGGGGCTACACCTTC.